This T cell receptor beta chain was observed in a study of T cell changes during pregnancy in multiple sclerosis. This clone was observed a few times. Profiled with immunoSEQ multiplex PCR; TCRdb holds only in-frame clones, not every one. The sample records about 58,000 clones, 91% being singletons. V trimming: 1 base; J trimming: 6 bases; junction bases outside the gene matches: 6. This CDR3 has 15 residues. Germline V gene data show CDR1 as SGDLS and CDR2 as YYNGEE. The source was CD4+ T cells from peripheral blood mononuclear cells, collected after pregnancy. The TCR originated in a female donor in good health, enrolled as a control in a pregnancy study. The chain recombines TRBV9 with TRBJ2-1; the match to TRBD2 covers 8 bases. CDR3 sequence: CASSVSATSANEQFF. The CDR3 coding sequence is TGTGCCAGCAGCGTATCAGCGACTAGCGCCAATGAGCAGTTCTTC.